The 6 T cell receptor beta chains given below trace back to one sample, sequenced in a study of identical twins' blood T cells. TCRdb re-derived calls from the 5' RACE reads in MiXCR, one entry per CDR3 protein. The sample has hundreds of thousands of distinct CDR3 sequences; roughly 31% are singletons. The specimen was PBMCs. Receptor source: a woman aged 18 to 49 in good health.

This chain joins TRBV18 and TRBJ1-4; possible D gene TRBD1, 5 bases. Trimming left V 1 base short and J 10 bases short, with 13 bases between. The CDR3 covers 14 residues. The germline V gene has CDR1 KGHSH and CDR2 LQKENI. CDR3 sequence reads: CASSPQGARGKLFF. The CDR3 nucleotides read TGTGCCAGCTCACCACAAGGGGCTAGGGGAAAACTGTTTTTT.

This clonotype appeared a few times. This chain links TRBV9 with TRBJ2-6, with a tentative D call TRBD1 (6 bases). Trimming cost V 2 bases and J 0 bases, with 9 bases left between them. The CDR3 is 16 residues long. Germline assignment: CDR1 SGDLS and CDR2 YYNGEE. CDR3 residues: CASSVGHSSGANVLTF. CDR3 DNA: TGTGCCAGCAGCGTGGGACACTCCTCTGGGGCCAACGTCCTGACTTTC.

As to this clonotype: A read error may explain this, as a much larger clone is one base away. The CDR3 ends on some other residue instead of the conserved phenylalanine or tryptophan, so this is likely a read error. V usage is TRBV9 and J usage is TRBJ2-2; no reliable D call. V lost 0 bases to trimming and J lost 1 base, with 7 bases between them. The CDR3 is 15 residues long. Germline V lookup: CDR1 SGDLS, CDR2 YYNGEE. The CDR3 loop reads CASSVGTVNTGELFS. The CDR3 DNA is TGTGCCAGCAGCGTAGGTACAGTGAACACCGGGGAGCTGTTTTCT.

This clonotype has only a few counts. The rearrangement uses TRBV6-6 and TRBJ2-5, with 7 positions matching TRBD2. Losses at the gene ends were 5 bases for V and 5 bases for J; bases not matched to a gene: 2. The CDR3 is 12 amino acids. The germline V gene has CDR1 MNHNY and CDR2 SVGAGI (reference sequence). This CDR3 reads CASSPGGETQYF. CDR3 DNA: TGTGCCAGCAGTCCCGGGGGGGAGACCCAGTACTTC.

The table lists this clonotype with a few counts. The V gene is TRBV28, the J gene TRBJ2-3; D is perhaps TRBD2 (7 bases). The V gene's germline CDR1 is MDHEN and CDR2 SYDVKM. This CDR3 region has 16 residues. V lost 5 bases and J 0 bases, leaving 15 bases between the germline ends. The CDR3 bases are TGTGCCAGCAGTCGCCCCCGCGGGGGCAGCACAGATACGCAGTATTTT. Translating gives CASSRPRGGSTDTQYF.

This clonotype has just a few counts. The chain employs TRBV10-3 and TRBJ2-1; 9 positions agree with TRBD2. This CDR3 spans 15 amino acids. Germline CDR1 reads ENHRY; CDR2 reads SYGVKD. The J segment lost 5 bases and the V segment lost 4 bases, leaving 6 bases of the junction unmatched. The CDR3 spells CAISVLAGGNNEQFF. As DNA, the CDR3 is TGTGCCATCAGTGTCCTGGCGGGAGGGAACAATGAGCAGTTCTTC.